This TCR beta chain was recorded in a study of T cell responses to AZD1222 COVID-19 vaccine. The overall study: Second-dose intervals of approximately 4 or approximately 12 weeks were pooled. Notes on the study in general: White British donors predominated, females outnumbered males, and clonal diversity was possibly underestimated. Regions 160-218 and 743-854 held dominance among vaccine-associated CD4 TCRs, which spanned spike. Repertoire sampling happened only post peak T cell response.

A word on this clone: Its antigen is not identified.

TCRdb's table, derived via immunoSEQ multiplex PCR, lists solely in-frame clones and lacks some. The sample includes around 92,000 clones, around 90% of them seen just once. The origin of this receptor is an adult in good health. The specimen comprised peripheral blood, sampled on day 0 of AZD1222 vaccination.

CDR3 nucleotides: TGTGCCAGCAGTTACTCGGACAACACTGAAGCTTTCTTT. Translation: CASSYSDNTEAFF. The V call is TRBV6-2 or TRBV6-3, the J call TRBJ1-1, with D uncertain. There are 13 residues in the CDR3. Trimming shortened V by 0 bases and J by 2 bases, and 4 bases separated the two germline ends. CDR1 MNHEY and CDR2 SVGEGT come from the germline V gene.